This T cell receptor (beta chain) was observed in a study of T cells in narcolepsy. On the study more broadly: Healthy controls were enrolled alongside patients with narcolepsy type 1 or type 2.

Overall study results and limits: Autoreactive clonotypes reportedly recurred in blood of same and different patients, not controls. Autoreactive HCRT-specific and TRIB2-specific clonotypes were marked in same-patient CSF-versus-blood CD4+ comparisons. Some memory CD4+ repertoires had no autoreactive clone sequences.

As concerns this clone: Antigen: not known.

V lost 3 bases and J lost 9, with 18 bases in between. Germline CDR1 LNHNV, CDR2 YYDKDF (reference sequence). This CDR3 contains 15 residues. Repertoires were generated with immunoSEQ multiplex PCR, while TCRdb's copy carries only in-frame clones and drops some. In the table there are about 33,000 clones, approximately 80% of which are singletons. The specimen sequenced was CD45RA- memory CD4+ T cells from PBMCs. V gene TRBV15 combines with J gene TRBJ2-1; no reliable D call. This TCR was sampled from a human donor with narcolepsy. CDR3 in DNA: TGTGCCACCAGCAGTCCCAGGAAGTGGAGCTTTGAGCAGTTCTTC. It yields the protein CATSSPRKWSFEQFF.